What follows are 10 T cell receptor beta chains derived from one specimen sequenced in a study of T-cell memory formation after mild COVID-19. TCRdb re-called the 5' RACE reads with MiXCR, one entry per CDR3 protein. The sample has about 430,000 distinct CDR3 sequences, about a sixth seen once. Sequenced sample: PBMCs or a T cell subset sorted from them (not recorded which). Receptors originate from a man younger than 30 who had mild COVID-19 (a few samples of this study predate the infection). Cell type and time point are not known.

The chain employs TRBV5-1 and TRBJ2-5, with 7 bases matching TRBD2. Germline loops: CDR1 SGHRS, CDR2 YFSETQ. J was trimmed by 5 bases and V by 2 bases; bases with no gene match: 3. The CDR3 extends over 13 amino acids. The CDR3 nucleotides read TGCGCCAGCAGCTTTTCACTAGCGGAGACCCAGTACTTC. As protein: CASSFSLAETQYF.

This clonotype was picked up many times. V usage is TRBV29-1 and J usage is TRBJ2-3; D uncertain. Looked up from germline, CDR1 is SQVTM and CDR2 is ANQGSEA. This CDR3 is built from 13 residues. V was shortened by 4 bases and J by 7 bases, with 15 bases between the two germline ends. In DNA, the CDR3 is TGCAGCGTTGCAGTCCGGGCCCCACATACGCAGTATTTT. As protein: CSVAVRAPHTQYF.

This clonotype showed up just a few times. J is TRBJ1-4 and V is TRBV20-1, with D perhaps TRBD1 (5 bases). V gave up 7 bases and J gave up 0 bases, with 15 bases separating them. Germline lookup yields CDR1 DFQATT and CDR2 SNEGSKA (reference sequence). The CDR3 sequence is 15 residues long. CDR3 sequence reads: CSVSRVGATNEKLFF. In DNA, the CDR3 is TGCAGTGTGTCGCGGGTGGGGGCAACTAATGAAAAACTGTTTTTT.

This sequence joins TRBV7-2 and TRBJ1-4; 7 bases line up with TRBD1. The CDR3 loop spans 14 amino acids. V was clipped by 6 bases and J by 5 bases; unmatched bases: 6. The germline V gene has CDR1 SGHTA and CDR2 FQGNSA. The CDR3 here is CASSPDRTNEKLFF. CDR3 DNA: TGTGCCAGCAGTCCGGACAGGACGAATGAAAAACTGTTTTTT.

This clonotype was found many times. The V gene is TRBV5-1, the J gene TRBJ2-3; weak D call: TRBD2 (6 bases). Trimming left V 0 bases short and J 3 bases short, with 8 bases between. Germline V gene lookup returns CDR1 SGHRS and CDR2 YFSETQ. The CDR3 runs to 14 residues. The CDR3 sequence: CASSLEGRTDTQYF. In nucleotides, the CDR3 is TGCGCCAGCAGCTTGGAGGGGAGGACAGATACGCAGTATTTT.

A few counts support this clonotype. CDR3 coding DNA: TGTGCCACCAGCTTCGAGGACACCATATATTTT. This codes for CATSFEDTIYF. V gene TRBV24-1 combines with J gene TRBJ1-3; D unresolved. Trimming took 7 bases from V and 8 from J, leaving 8 bases between them. CDR1 and CDR2 (germline): KGHDR, SFDVKD. This CDR3 spans 11 amino acids.

This clonotype was counted a few times. The chain employs TRBV7-9 and TRBJ1-4; tentatively, D is TRBD1 (6 bases). The CDR3 contains 15 residues. CDR1 and CDR2 from the germline V gene are SEHNR and FQNEAQ (reference sequence). The ends were cut back, 5 bases at V and 3 bases at J, with 13 bases in the middle. The CDR3 region is CASSPGDSSNEKLFF. The CDR3 nucleotides read TGTGCCAGCAGCCCAGGGGATAGTTCTAATGAAAAACTGTTTTTT.

The V gene is TRBV5-1, the J gene TRBJ2-1; 10 nucleotides align to TRBD1. The CDR3 is 14 amino acids. From germline, CDR1 is SGHRS and CDR2 YFSETQ. V shed 7 bases and J 9 bases; nucleotides not matched to a gene: 10. In nucleotides, the CDR3 is TGCGCCAGCGGATGGACAGGGGGTTCTGGTGAGCAGTTCTTC. This encodes CASGWTGGSGEQFF.

This clonotype was recorded many times. The genes are TRBV7-9 and TRBJ2-2; no clear D gene. The CDR3 is made up of 11 amino acids. V lost 6 bases and J lost 2, with 1 base in between. From germline, CDR1 is SEHNR and CDR2 FQNEAQ (reference sequence). CDR3 nucleotides: TGTGCCAGCAGTAACACCGGGGAGCTGTTTTTT. Translating gives CASSNTGELFF.

The chain carries TRBV6-2 or TRBV6-3 and TRBJ2-3, with no clear D. CDR1 is MNHEY and CDR2 is SVGEGT in the germline V gene. This CDR3 has 13 residues. Trimming left V 8 bases short and J 0 bases short, with 9 bases between. CDR3 protein: CASRTTSTDTQYF. The CDR3 DNA sequence: TGTGCCAGCCGGACCACTAGCACAGATACGCAGTATTTT.